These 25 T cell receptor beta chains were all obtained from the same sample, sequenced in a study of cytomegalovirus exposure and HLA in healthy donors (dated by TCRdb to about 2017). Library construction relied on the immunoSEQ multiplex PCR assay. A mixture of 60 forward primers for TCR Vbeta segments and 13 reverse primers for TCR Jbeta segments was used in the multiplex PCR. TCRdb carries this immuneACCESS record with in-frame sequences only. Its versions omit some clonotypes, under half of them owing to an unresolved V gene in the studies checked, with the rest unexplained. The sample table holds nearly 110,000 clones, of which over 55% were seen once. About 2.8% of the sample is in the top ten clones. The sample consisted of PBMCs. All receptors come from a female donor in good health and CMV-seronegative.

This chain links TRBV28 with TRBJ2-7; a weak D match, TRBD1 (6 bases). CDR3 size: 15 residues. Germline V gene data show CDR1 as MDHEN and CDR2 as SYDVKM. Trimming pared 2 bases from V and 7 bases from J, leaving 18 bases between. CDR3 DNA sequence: TGTGCCAGCAGTTTACTGTCCAGGGGTTATAGTGAGCAGTACTTC. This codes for CASSLLSRGYSEQYF.

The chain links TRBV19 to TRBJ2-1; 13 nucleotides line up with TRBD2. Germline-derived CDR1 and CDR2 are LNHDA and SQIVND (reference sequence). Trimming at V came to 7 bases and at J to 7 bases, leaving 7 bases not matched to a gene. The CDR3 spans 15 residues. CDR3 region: CASNPGTSGTNEQFF. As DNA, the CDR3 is TGTGCCAGTAACCCCGGGACTAGCGGGACAAATGAGCAGTTCTTC.

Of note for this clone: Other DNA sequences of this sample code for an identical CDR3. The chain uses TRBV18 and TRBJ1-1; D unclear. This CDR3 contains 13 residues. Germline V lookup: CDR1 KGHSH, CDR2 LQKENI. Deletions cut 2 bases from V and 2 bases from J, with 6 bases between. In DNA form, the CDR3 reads TGTGCCAGCTCACCAGGGCGAAACACTGAAGCTTTCTTT. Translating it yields CASSPGRNTEAFF. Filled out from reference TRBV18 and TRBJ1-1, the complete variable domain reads NAGVMQNPRHLVRRRGQEARLRCSPMKGHSHVYWYRQLPEEGLKFMVYLQKENIIDESGMPKERFSAEFPKEGPSILRIQQVVRGDSAAYFCASSPGRNTEAFFGQGTRLTVV.

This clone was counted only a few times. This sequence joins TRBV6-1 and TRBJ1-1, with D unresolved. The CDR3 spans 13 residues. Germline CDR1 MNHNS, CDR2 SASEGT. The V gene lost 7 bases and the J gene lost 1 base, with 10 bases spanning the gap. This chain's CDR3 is CASTPRENTEAFF. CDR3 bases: TGTGCCAGCACCCCGCGGGAGAACACTGAAGCTTTCTTT.

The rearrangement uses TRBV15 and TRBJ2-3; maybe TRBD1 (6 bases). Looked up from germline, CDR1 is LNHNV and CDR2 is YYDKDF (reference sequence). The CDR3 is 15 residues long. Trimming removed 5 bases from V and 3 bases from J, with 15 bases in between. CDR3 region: CATSGRKRGTDTQYF. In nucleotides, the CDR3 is TGTGCCACCAGCGGACGCAAGAGGGGGACAGATACGCAGTATTTT.

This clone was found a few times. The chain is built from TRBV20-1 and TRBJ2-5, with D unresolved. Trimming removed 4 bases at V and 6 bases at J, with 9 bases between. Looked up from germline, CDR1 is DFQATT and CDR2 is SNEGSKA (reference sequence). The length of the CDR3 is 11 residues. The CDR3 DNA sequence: TGCAGTGCTACCCTCTCCCAGACCCAGTACTTC. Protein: CSATLSQTQYF.

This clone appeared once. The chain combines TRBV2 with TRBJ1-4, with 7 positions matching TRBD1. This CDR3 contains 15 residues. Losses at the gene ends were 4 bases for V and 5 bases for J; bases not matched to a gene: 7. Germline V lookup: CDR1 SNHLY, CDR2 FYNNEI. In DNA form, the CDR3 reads TGTGCCAGCAGTGCTACCGGGACAGACAATGAAAAACTGTTTTTT. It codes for CASSATGTDNEKLFF.

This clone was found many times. The CDR3 nucleotides read TGTGCCATCAGTGAGAGGCTAGCGGGCTCCTACGAGCAGTACTTC. It specifies CAISERLAGSYEQYF. The chain recombines TRBV10-3 with TRBJ2-7, with 8 bases identical to TRBD2. From germline, CDR1 is ENHRY and CDR2 SYGVKD. This CDR3 has 15 amino acids. V shed 2 bases, J shed 0 bases, and the junction held 3 bases outside the gene matches.

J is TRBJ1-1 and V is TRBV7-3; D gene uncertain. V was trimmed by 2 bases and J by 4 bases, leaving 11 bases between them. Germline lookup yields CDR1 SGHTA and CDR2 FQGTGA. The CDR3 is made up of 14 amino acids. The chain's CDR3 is CASSLGGPGTEAFF. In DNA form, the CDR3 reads TGTGCCAGCAGCTTAGGAGGGCCGGGCACTGAAGCTTTCTTT.

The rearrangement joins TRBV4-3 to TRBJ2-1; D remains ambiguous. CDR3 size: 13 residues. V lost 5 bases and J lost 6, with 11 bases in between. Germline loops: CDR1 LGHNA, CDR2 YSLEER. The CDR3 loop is CASSSRVPNEQFF. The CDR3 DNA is TGCGCCAGCAGCTCCCGGGTTCCCAATGAGCAGTTCTTC.

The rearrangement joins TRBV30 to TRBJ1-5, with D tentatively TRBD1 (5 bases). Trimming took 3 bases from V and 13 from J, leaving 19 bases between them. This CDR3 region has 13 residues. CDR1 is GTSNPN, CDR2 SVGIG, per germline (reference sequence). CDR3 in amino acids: CAWRGDFGSSQHF. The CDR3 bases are TGTGCCTGGAGGGGGGACTTCGGGTCCAGTCAGCATTTT.

The chain's CDR3 is CASSPDRGPEAFF. DNA for the CDR3: TGTGCCAGCTCACCAGACAGGGGGCCGGAAGCTTTCTTT. This rearrangement joins TRBV18 to TRBJ1-1, with 10 bases lining up with TRBD1. Germline V gene sequence: CDR1 KGHSH, CDR2 LQKENI. This CDR3 contains 13 residues. The trim removed 2 bases at V and 8 bases at J, leaving 2 bases unmatched.

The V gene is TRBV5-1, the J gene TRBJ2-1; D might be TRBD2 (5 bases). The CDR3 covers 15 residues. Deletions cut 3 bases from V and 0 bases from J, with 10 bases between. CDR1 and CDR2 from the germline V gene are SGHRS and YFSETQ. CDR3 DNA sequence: TGCGCCAGCAGCTCCGAGGGTACCTCCTACAATGAGCAGTTCTTC. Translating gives CASSSEGTSYNEQFF.

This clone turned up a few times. CDR3 residues: CASSLARITGNTEAFF. Written as DNA, the CDR3 is TGTGCCAGCAGCTTAGCTCGGATTACAGGGAACACTGAAGCTTTCTTT. The V call is TRBV11-2, the J call TRBJ1-1; TRBD1 is a possible D gene (5 bases). The ends were cut back, 1 base at V and 1 base at J, with 13 bases in the middle. Germline V gives CDR1 SGHAT, CDR2 FQNNGV. This CDR3 is built from 16 residues. Looking up the rest from reference TRBV11-2 and TRBJ1-1 gives the full variable domain: EAGVAQSPRYKIIEKRQSVAFWCNPISGHATLYWYQQILGQGPKLLIQFQNNGVVDDSQLPKDRFSAERLKGVDSTLKIQPAKLEDSAVYLCASSLARITGNTEAFFGQGTRLTVV.

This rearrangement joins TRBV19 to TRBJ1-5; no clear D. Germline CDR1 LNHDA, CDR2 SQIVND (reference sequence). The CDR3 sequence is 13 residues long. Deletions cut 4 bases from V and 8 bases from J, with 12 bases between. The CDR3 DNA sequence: TGTGCCAGTAGTACCCGCAGGCTGGAGCCCCAGCATTTT. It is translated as CASSTRRLEPQHF.

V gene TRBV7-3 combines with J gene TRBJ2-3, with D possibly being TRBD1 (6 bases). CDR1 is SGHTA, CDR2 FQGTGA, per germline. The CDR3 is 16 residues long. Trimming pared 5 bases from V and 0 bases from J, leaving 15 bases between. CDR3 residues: CASSIGQSSSTDTQYF. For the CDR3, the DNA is TGTGCCAGCAGCATAGGACAGTCCTCTAGCACAGATACGCAGTATTTT. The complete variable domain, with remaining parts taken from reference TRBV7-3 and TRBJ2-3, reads GAGVSQTPSNKVTEKGKYVELRCDPISGHTALYWYRQSLGQGPEFLIYFQGTGAADDSGLPNDRFFAVRPEGSVSTLKIQRTERGDSAVYLCASSIGQSSSTDTQYFGPGTRLTVL.

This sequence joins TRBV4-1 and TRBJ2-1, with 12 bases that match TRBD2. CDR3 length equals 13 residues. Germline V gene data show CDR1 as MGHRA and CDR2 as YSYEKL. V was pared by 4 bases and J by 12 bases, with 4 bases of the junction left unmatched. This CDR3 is CASSLTSGSVQFF. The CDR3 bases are TGCGCCAGCAGCCTGACTAGCGGGAGTGTGCAGTTCTTC.

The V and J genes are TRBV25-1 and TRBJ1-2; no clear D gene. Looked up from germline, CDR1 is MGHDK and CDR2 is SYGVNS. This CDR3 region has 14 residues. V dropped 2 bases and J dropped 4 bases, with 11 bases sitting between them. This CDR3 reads CASSEGSRGYGYTF. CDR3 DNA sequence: TGTGCCAGCAGTGAAGGATCGCGAGGCTATGGCTACACCTTC.

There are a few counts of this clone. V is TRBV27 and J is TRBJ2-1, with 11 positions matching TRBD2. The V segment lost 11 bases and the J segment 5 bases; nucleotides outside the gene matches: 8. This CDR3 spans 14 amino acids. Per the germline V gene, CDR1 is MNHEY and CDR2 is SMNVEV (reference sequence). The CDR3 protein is CAFCTSGRHNEQFF. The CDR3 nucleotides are TGTGCCTTTTGCACTAGCGGGAGACACAATGAGCAGTTCTTC.

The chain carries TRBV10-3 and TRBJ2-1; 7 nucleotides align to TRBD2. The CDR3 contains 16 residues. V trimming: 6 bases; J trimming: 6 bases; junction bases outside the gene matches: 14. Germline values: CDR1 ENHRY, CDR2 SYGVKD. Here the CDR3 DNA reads TGTGCCATCAGGGTACTAGTGGCGGGAGTGACCAATGAGCAGTTCTTC. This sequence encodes CAIRVLVAGVTNEQFF.

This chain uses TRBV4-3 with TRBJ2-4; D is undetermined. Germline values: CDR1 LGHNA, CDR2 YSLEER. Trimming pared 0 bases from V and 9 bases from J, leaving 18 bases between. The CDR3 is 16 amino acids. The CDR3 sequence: CASSQDLLDVPSIQYF. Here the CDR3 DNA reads TGCGCCAGCAGCCAAGATCTCCTAGACGTACCTAGCATTCAGTACTTC.

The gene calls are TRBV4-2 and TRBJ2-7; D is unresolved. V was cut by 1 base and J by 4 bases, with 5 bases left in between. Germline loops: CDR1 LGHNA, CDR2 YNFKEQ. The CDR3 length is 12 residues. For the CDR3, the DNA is TGTGCCAGCAGCCAAGTCGGGTACGAGCAGTACTTC. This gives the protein CASSQVGYEQYF.

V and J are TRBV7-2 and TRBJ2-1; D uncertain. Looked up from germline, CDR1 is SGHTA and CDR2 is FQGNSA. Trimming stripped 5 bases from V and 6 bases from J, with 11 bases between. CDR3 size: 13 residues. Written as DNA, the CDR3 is TGTGCCAGCAGCCCCAGAGGTGGCAATGAGCAGTTCTTC. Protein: CASSPRGGNEQFF.

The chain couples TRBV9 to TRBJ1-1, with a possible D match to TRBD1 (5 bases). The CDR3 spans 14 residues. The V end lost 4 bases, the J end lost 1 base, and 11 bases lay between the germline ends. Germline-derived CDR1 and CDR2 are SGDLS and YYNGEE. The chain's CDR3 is CASSPQGGNTEAFF. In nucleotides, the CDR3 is TGTGCCAGCAGCCCTCAGGGTGGGAACACTGAAGCTTTCTTT.

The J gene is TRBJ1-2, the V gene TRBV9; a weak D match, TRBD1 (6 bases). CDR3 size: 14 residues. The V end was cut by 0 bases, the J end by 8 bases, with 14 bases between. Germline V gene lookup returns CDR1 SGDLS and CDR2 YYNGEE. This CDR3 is CASSVVPGAGGYTF. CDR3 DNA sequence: TGTGCCAGCAGCGTAGTTCCAGGGGCCGGCGGCTACACCTTC.